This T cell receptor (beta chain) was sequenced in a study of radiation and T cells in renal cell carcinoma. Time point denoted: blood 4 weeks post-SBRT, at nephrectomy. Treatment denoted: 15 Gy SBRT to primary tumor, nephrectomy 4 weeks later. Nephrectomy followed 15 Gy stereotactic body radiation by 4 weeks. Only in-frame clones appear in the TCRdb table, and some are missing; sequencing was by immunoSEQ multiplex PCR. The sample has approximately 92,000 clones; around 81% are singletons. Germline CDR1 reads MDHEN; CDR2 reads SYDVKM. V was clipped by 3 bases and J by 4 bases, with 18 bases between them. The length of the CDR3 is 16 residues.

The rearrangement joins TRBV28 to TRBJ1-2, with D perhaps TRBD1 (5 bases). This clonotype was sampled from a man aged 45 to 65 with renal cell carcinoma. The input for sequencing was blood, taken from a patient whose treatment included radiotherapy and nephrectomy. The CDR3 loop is CASSFWTTKTPYGYTF. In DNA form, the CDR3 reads TGTGCCAGCAGTTTTTGGACAACCAAGACCCCCTATGGCTACACCTTC.